This T cell receptor (beta chain) originates from a study of control samples from healthy donors and cancer patients. Data came from immunoSEQ multiplex PCR; TCRdb stores just in-frame clones and leaves some out. Counted here are more than 35,000 clones, about 94% occurring once; the ten biggest clones make up around 25%. This CDR3 has 17 amino acids. Germline CDR1 reads SGHVT; CDR2 reads SQSDAQ. V was trimmed by 5 bases and J by 2 bases, leaving 20 bases between them. The rearrangement uses TRBV7-4 and TRBJ2-3; a weak D match, TRBD2 (6 bases). Sequenced: blood. The receptor was derived from a man aged 55-75 years in good health. The CDR3 spells CASSRPAGRDFTDTQYF. CDR3 bases: TGTGCCAGCAGCCGACCGGCGGGGCGGGACTTCACAGATACGCAGTATTTT.